This T cell receptor (beta chain) was sequenced during a study of T-cell reconstitution after alpha-beta-depleted transplantation in children. Study-level points and caveats: Two months or so post-transplant, alpha-beta T cells reportedly derived from several hundred expanded graft clones. T-cell counts and diversity at one year post-transplant came mainly from newly produced T cells. Several patients had high TCRbeta diversity at day 60; it came from surviving recipient T cells and thymic progenitors.

Worth noting for this clonotype: Its matching antigen is unknown.

Unique molecular identifiers were incorporated when the TCRbeta library was constructed. TCRdb redid the calling of the PCR reads with MiXCR, one entry per CDR3 protein. The top ten hold roughly 29% of the sample, which has approximately 400,000 distinct CDR3 sequences, about 16% seen once. Trimming took off 1 base at V and 2 bases at J, with 10 bases between the two ends. CDR1 SGHRS and CDR2 YFSETQ come from the germline V gene. The CDR3 contains 14 residues. This receptor was identified in a boy under two years old who had a stem cell transplant for Wiskott-Aldrich syndrome, so the T cells may come from the graft donor. This chain joins TRBV5-1 and TRBJ2-7; D gene unclear. The sample consisted of PBMCs, mostly from graft donor cells, taken 360 days after TCRalphabeta/CD19-depleted stem cell transplant. The CDR3: CASSLNRPTYEQYF. CDR3 sequence (DNA): TGCGCCAGCAGCTTGAACAGACCCACCTACGAGCAGTACTTC.